The 29 T cell receptor beta chains below come from one sample, sequenced in a study of blood T cells in healthy people across ages. Sample-barcoded 5' priming and a J-beta primer mix drove a second PCR of roughly 7 to 11 cycles. A single record per CDR3 protein comes from TCRdb applying MiXCR to the 5' RACE reads. The sample records 800,000 to 900,000 distinct CDR3 sequences, under 80% being singletons. Source material: blood. Source of these receptors: a young man in good health.

The chain is built from TRBV7-3 and TRBJ2-1, with a possible D match to TRBD2 (6 bases). Germline V gene lookup returns CDR1 SGHTA and CDR2 FQGTGA. CDR3 size: 15 residues. V was shortened by 2 bases and J by 4 bases, with 12 bases between the two germline ends. The CDR3 sequence is CASSLVAVGYNEQFF. The CDR3 DNA reads TGTGCCAGCAGCTTAGTAGCGGTAGGGTACAATGAGCAGTTCTTC.

J is TRBJ2-4 and V is TRBV12-3 or TRBV12-4; D is unresolved. V shed 2 bases and J shed 1 base, with 12 bases lying between them. The CDR3 length is 16 residues. In nucleotides, the CDR3 is TGTGCCAGCAGTTTATTTATGGGTCTGGCCAAAAACATTCAGTACTTC. Amino acid sequence: CASSLFMGLAKNIQYF.

This sequence joins TRBV9 and TRBJ2-5, with D hard to call. Trimming cost V 7 bases and J 5 bases, with 24 bases left between them. The germline V gene encodes CDR1 SGDLS and CDR2 YYNGEE. The CDR3 is made up of 16 amino acids. This CDR3 reads CASVPGSGTSRETQYF. The CDR3 nucleotides read TGTGCCAGCGTCCCCGGTAGTGGCACGTCGAGGGAGACCCAGTACTTC.

This clonotype occurred a few times. V is TRBV5-5 and J is TRBJ2-3; no clear D. CDR3 length: 13 amino acids. Germline V gene lookup returns CDR1 SGHKS and CDR2 YYEKEE (reference sequence). Trimming removed 0 bases from V and 7 bases from J, with 9 bases in between. This CDR3 is CASSLDTDYTQYF. CDR3 bases: TGTGCCAGCAGCTTGGACACCGACTATACGCAGTATTTT.

The chain has TRBV15 and TRBJ2-5; D gene ambiguous. Matching the DNA end better, TRBJ2-7 makes the J call doubtful. This CDR3 region has 13 residues. Per the germline V gene, CDR1 is LNHNV and CDR2 is YYDKDF (reference sequence). This CDR3 reads CATSRDIRYEQYF. CDR3 nucleotides: TGTGCCACCAGCAGAGATATTCGTTACGAGCAGTACTTC.

The chain couples TRBV28 to TRBJ1-2; no reliable D call. Trimming shortened V by 4 bases and J by 5 bases, and 5 bases separated the two germline ends. Looked up from germline, CDR1 is MDHEN and CDR2 is SYDVKM. There are 11 residues in the CDR3. The CDR3: CASSSQYGYTF. CDR3 sequence (DNA): TGTGCCAGCAGTTCCCAATATGGCTACACCTTC.

Only a few counts were recorded for this clonotype. The chain joins TRBV2 to TRBJ2-7, with unresolved D. The CDR3 contains 11 residues. Germline V lookup: CDR1 SNHLY, CDR2 FYNNEI. V lost 4 bases and J lost 7, with 8 bases in between. CDR3 sequence (DNA): TGTGCCAGCAGTGTAAGTCCGGAGCAGTACTTC. This encodes CASSVSPEQYF.

The chain links TRBV7-2 to TRBJ2-7, with 11 bases that match TRBD2. V was clipped by 3 bases and J by 6 bases; unmatched bases: 4. The CDR3 has 14 residues. CDR1 SGHTA and CDR2 FQGNSA come from the germline V gene. Here the CDR3 DNA reads TGTGCCAGCAGCTTTAGCGGGGGGGCAGTCGAGCAGTACTTC. Amino acids: CASSFSGGAVEQYF.

The gene calls are TRBV28 and TRBJ1-6, with D perhaps matching TRBD1 (5 bases). Trimming shortened V by 9 bases and J by 10 bases, and 16 bases separated the two germline ends. Looked up from germline, CDR1 is MDHEN and CDR2 is SYDVKM. CDR3 length: 13 amino acids. CDR3 protein: CASMGGRASPLHF. The CDR3 nucleotides are TGTGCCAGTATGGGGGGACGGGCGTCACCCCTCCACTTT. The variable domain in full, completed from reference TRBV28 and TRBJ1-6, reads DVKVTQSSRYLVKRTGEKVFLECVQDMDHENMFWYRQDPGLGLRLIYFSYDVKMKEKGDIPEGYSVSREKKERFSLILESASTNQTSMYLCASMGGRASPLHFGNGTRLTVT.

CDR3 sequence reads: CASSLASGQGHGYTF. CDR3 DNA sequence: TGTGCCAGCAGCTTAGCCTCGGGACAGGGCCATGGCTACACCTTC. The chain combines TRBV7-6 with TRBJ1-2, with 9 bases lining up with TRBD1. Trimming took 0 bases from V and 6 from J; bases not matched to a gene: 5. Germline-derived CDR1 and CDR2 are SGHVS and FNYEAQ. The CDR3 extends over 15 amino acids. The variable domain in full, completed from reference TRBV7-6 and TRBJ1-2, reads GAGVSQSPRYKVTKRGQDVALRCDPISGHVSLYWYRQALGQGPEFLTYFNYEAQQDKSGLPNDRFSAERPEGSISTLTIQRTEQRDSAMYRCASSLASGQGHGYTFGSGTRLTVV.

Remarks on this clonotype: This may stem from a read error, because a much larger clone lies one nucleotide away. Here the CDR3 reads CSARAASGGHNEQYF. Here the CDR3 DNA reads TGCAGTGCTAGAGCGGCGAGCGGGGGGCACAATGAGCAGTACTTC. The chain recombines TRBV20-1 with TRBJ2-5; 9 nucleotides agree with TRBD2. CDR1 is DFQATT, CDR2 SNEGSKA, per germline (reference sequence). V lost 1 base, J lost 11 bases, and 14 bases stayed unmatched. CDR3 length equals 15 residues.

This clonotype was seen ten or more times. V usage is TRBV28 and J usage is TRBJ2-6; weak D call: TRBD1 (6 bases). CDR3 length: 15 amino acids. Germline assignment: CDR1 MDHEN and CDR2 SYDVKM. Trimming removed 7 bases from V and 0 bases from J, with 10 bases in between. CDR3 amino acids: CASTRDNSGANVLTF. The CDR3 DNA follows: TGTGCCAGCACCCGGGACAACTCTGGGGCCAACGTCCTGACTTTC.

This clonotype was found a few times. The chain employs TRBV29-1 and TRBJ2-7, with 7 nucleotides matching TRBD2. The end of the DNA fits TRBJ2-5 better, so the J call may be wrong. CDR1 and CDR2 (germline): SQVTM, ANQGSEA. The CDR3 contains 13 residues. The CDR3 is CSVDTGEGETQYF. In nucleotides, the CDR3 is TGCAGCGTTGATACGGGGGAGGGTGAGACCCAGTACTTC.

V is TRBV29-1 and J is TRBJ2-5; D is unclear. V was shortened by 4 bases and J by 1 base, with 13 bases between the two germline ends. Germline assignment: CDR1 SQVTM and CDR2 ANQGSEA. This CDR3 has 14 amino acids. The CDR3, as DNA: TGCAGCGTTGGGAACGTACGAATCCAAGAGACCCAGTACTTC. As protein: CSVGNVRIQETQYF. The whole variable domain, filled in from reference TRBV29-1 and TRBJ2-5, reads SAVISQKPSRDICQRGTSLTIQCQVDSQVTMMFWYRQQPGQSLTLIATANQGSEATYESGFVIDKFPISRPNLTFSTLTVSNMSPEDSSIYLCSVGNVRIQETQYFGPGTRLLVL.

The J gene is TRBJ2-5, the V gene TRBV4-3, with a tentative D call TRBD2 (5 bases). The closer fit of TRBJ2-7 to the DNA end suggests the J call may be wrong. From germline, CDR1 is LGHNA and CDR2 YSLEER. The CDR3 consists of 16 residues. The CDR3 region has the DNA TGCGCCAGCAGCCAAGATATCGGGTCACTAGTGTACGAGCAGTACTTC. Translation gives CASSQDIGSLVYEQYF.

This clonotype was detected a few times. The chain joins TRBV27 to TRBJ2-1; 16 bases align to TRBD2. V lost 6 bases to trimming and J lost 0 bases; unmatched junction nucleotides: 5. Germline CDR1 and CDR2: MNHEY and SMNVEV (reference sequence). CDR3 length: 18 amino acids. For the CDR3, the DNA is TGTGCCAGCAGAACGGGACTAGCGGGGGGGCCCTCCTACAATGAGCAGTTCTTC. Translated: CASRTGLAGGPSYNEQFF.

The rearrangement joins TRBV9 to TRBJ2-7; maybe TRBD2 (5 bases). Germline V gives CDR1 SGDLS, CDR2 YYNGEE. The CDR3 length is 13 residues. Deletions cut 4 bases from V and 3 bases from J, with 11 bases between. The CDR3 reads CASSKLGSYEQYF. In DNA, the CDR3 is TGTGCCAGCAGCAAGTTAGGGAGCTACGAGCAGTACTTC.

The rearrangement links TRBV20-1 to TRBJ1-1; unclear D gene. The CDR3 covers 12 residues. The germline V gene encodes CDR1 DFQATT and CDR2 SNEGSKA (reference sequence). Trimming stripped 2 bases from V and 0 bases from J, with 4 bases between. CDR3: CSARRMNTEAFF. The CDR3 nucleotides are TGCAGTGCTAGACGAATGAACACTGAAGCTTTCTTT.

CDR3 DNA sequence: TGTGCCAGCAGAGAGTCGGGGGCCAACGTCCTGACTTTC. As protein: CASRESGANVLTF. The chain couples TRBV7-3 to TRBJ2-6; D is undetermined. This CDR3 comprises 13 residues. Germline assignment: CDR1 SGHTA and CDR2 FQGTGA. With 6 bases removed from V and 4 bases from J, the gap between germline ends came to 7 bases.

This chain joins TRBV27 and TRBJ2-7; D is unclear. In germline, CDR1 is MNHEY, CDR2 SMNVEV (reference sequence). CDR3 length equals 16 residues. V gave up 0 bases and J gave up 0 bases, with 12 bases separating them. DNA for the CDR3: TGTGCCAGCAGTTTATCGGTGGGGATTTTCTCCTACGAGCAGTACTTC. Translated: CASSLSVGIFSYEQYF.

The chain combines TRBV6-2 or TRBV6-3 with TRBJ2-1; D is perhaps TRBD1 or TRBD2 (5 bases each). The V end lost 2 bases, the J end lost 3 bases, and 11 bases lay between the germline ends. The germline gives CDR1 MNHEY, CDR2 SVGEGT. The CDR3 extends over 15 amino acids. The CDR3 spells CASSYGGSNYNEQFF. CDR3 DNA: TGTGCCAGCAGTTACGGGGGATCGAACTACAATGAGCAGTTCTTC.

The J gene is TRBJ1-2, the V gene TRBV6-5; the D gene is possibly TRBD1 (6 bases). In germline, CDR1 is MNHEY, CDR2 SVGAGI. CDR3 length: 16 amino acids. V was clipped by 4 bases and J by 2 bases, with 17 bases between them. The CDR3 sequence is CASSWGARLKNYGYTF. The DNA for the CDR3 is TGTGCCAGCAGTTGGGGGGCCCGTCTGAAAAACTATGGCTACACCTTC.

The chain recombines TRBV20-1 with TRBJ2-1; 8 bases line up with TRBD1. The CDR3 is 16 amino acids. Germline lookup yields CDR1 DFQATT and CDR2 SNEGSKA (reference sequence). V shed 2 bases, J shed 6 bases, and the junction held 12 bases outside the gene matches. The CDR3 loop is CSARYVGQGQVNEQFF. As DNA, the CDR3 is TGCAGTGCTAGATATGTCGGACAGGGACAGGTCAATGAGCAGTTCTTC.

This chain links TRBV9 with TRBJ2-7, with D uncertain. The CDR3 spans 16 residues. Between the trimmed V and J ends, which lost 4 bases and 7 bases, there was a span of 24 bases. Germline assignment: CDR1 SGDLS and CDR2 YYNGEE. CDR3 sequence: CASSLTLGPGDNEQYF. The CDR3, as DNA: TGTGCCAGCAGCCTTACTCTCGGCCCCGGAGACAATGAGCAGTACTTC.

This chain joins TRBV20-1 and TRBJ2-7, with D hard to call. The CDR3 extends over 15 amino acids. Between the trimmed V and J ends, which lost 1 base and 2 bases, there was a span of 15 bases. The germline V gene has CDR1 DFQATT and CDR2 SNEGSKA (reference sequence). The CDR3 DNA reads TGCAGTGCTAGAGGGACGGAATCGAGAACCTACGAGCAGTACTTC. Encoded protein: CSARGTESRTYEQYF.

This clonotype has more than one count but fewer than ten. J is TRBJ2-5 and V is TRBV20-1; D unclear. The end of the DNA aligns better with TRBJ2-7, so the J call may be wrong. The CDR3 consists of 12 residues. Germline V lookup: CDR1 DFQATT, CDR2 SNEGSKA (reference sequence). CDR3 sequence reads: CSARAMGYEQYF. As DNA, the CDR3 is TGCAGTGCTAGAGCAATGGGCTACGAGCAGTACTTC.

CDR3: CSANPGLVNEQFF. The CDR3 DNA follows: TGCAGTGCTAACCCCGGACTAGTCAATGAGCAGTTCTTC. The chain joins TRBV20-1 to TRBJ2-1, with TRBD2 matching over 7 bases. V trimming: 4 bases; J trimming: 6 bases; junction bases outside the gene matches: 6. CDR3 length equals 13 residues. Germline V gene lookup returns CDR1 DFQATT and CDR2 SNEGSKA (reference sequence).

This clonotype was picked up one time. A read error is likely, as this CDR3 ends without the conserved phenylalanine or tryptophan. The rearrangement links TRBV20-1 to TRBJ1-2; D remains ambiguous. Germline V CDR1 and CDR2: DFQATT, SNEGSKA (reference sequence). The CDR3 is 12 amino acids. Deletions cut 6 bases from V and 6 bases from J, with 14 bases between. CDR3 protein: CSARPTADGYTL. In DNA form, the CDR3 reads TGCAGTGCCCGTCCCACGGCGGATGGCTACACCTTA.

In its sample, this clonotype was seen a few times. The J gene is TRBJ2-1, the V gene TRBV5-1; D is perhaps TRBD1 or TRBD2 (5 bases each). CDR1 is SGHRS and CDR2 is YFSETQ in the germline V gene. V dropped 1 base and J dropped 0 bases, with 8 bases sitting between them. The CDR3 spans 15 residues. CDR3 amino acids: CASSLSGPSYNEQFF. The DNA of the CDR3 is TGCGCCAGCAGCTTGTCGGGGCCCTCCTACAATGAGCAGTTCTTC.